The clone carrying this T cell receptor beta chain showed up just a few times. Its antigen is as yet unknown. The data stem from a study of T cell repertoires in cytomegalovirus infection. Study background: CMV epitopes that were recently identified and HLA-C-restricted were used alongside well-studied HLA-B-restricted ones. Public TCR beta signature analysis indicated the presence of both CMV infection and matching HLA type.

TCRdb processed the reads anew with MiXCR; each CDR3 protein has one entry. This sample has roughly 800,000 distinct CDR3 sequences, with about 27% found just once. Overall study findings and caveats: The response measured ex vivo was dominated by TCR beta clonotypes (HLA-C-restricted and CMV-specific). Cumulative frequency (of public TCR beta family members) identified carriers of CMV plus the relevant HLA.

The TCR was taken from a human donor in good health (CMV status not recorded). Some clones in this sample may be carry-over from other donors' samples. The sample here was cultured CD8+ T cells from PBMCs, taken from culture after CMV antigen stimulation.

The CDR3 spells CASRAGRNEQFF. The CDR3 DNA is TGTGCCAGCAGAGCGGGGAGGAATGAGCAGTTCTTC. This chain links TRBV27 with TRBJ2-1, with 7 bases lining up with TRBD2. Germline lookup yields CDR1 MNHEY and CDR2 SMNVEV (reference sequence). Trimming at V came to 6 bases and at J to 7 bases, leaving 3 bases not matched to a gene. The CDR3 consists of 12 residues.